A selection of T cell receptor beta chains follows, all from one sample in a study of blood T cell repertoires in COVID-19. Clones were read by immunoSEQ multiplex PCR, and TCRdb kept only the in-frame ones, dropping some. This repertoire shows about 130,000 clones, just under 85% found once; its top ten account for 3%. The sample taken for sequencing was peripheral blood. These receptors all come from an elderly woman with acute or convalescent COVID-19. CDR3s include the opening cysteine and the closing phenylalanine or tryptophan. Each record gives: CDR3 DNA, CDR3 protein, V gene, J gene, clone size, D gene, CDR3 length. The D gene is left open where the match is weak. Clone size, where shown, is once, few, many, or a class for clones that have expanded.

cdr3_nt: TGTGCCACCAGCAGTGTGGATGGAGGCACCGGGGAGCTGTTTTTT; cdr3_aa: CATSSVDGGTGELFF; v_call: TRBV24-1; j_call: TRBJ2-2; clone_size: .; d_call: .; cdr3_length: 15
cdr3_nt: TGCGCCAGCAGCGAGAGGACAGGGGGGGATACGCAGTATTTT; cdr3_aa: CASSERTGGDTQYF; v_call: TRBV5-1; j_call: TRBJ2-3; clone_size: .; d_call: TRBD1; cdr3_length: 14
cdr3_nt: TGTGCCAGCAGAGGGGGACAGGGGGAGGGAAAACTGTTTTTT; cdr3_aa: CASRGGQGEGKLFF; v_call: TRBV6-6; j_call: TRBJ1-4; clone_size: few; d_call: TRBD1; cdr3_length: 14
cdr3_nt: TGCGCCAGCAGCCAAGATAGGAGCAGGGGGACCAATCAGCCCCAGCATTTT; cdr3_aa: CASSQDRSRGTNQPQHF; v_call: TRBV4-1; j_call: TRBJ1-5; clone_size: .; d_call: TRBD1; cdr3_length: 17
cdr3_nt: TGTGCCAGCAGCTTAAACCAGAAGCAGTTCTTC; cdr3_aa: CASSLNQKQFF; v_call: TRBV7-3; j_call: TRBJ2-1; clone_size: .; d_call: .; cdr3_length: 11
cdr3_nt: TGTGCCAGCAGGCTAGATAGCAATCAGCCCCAGCATTTT; cdr3_aa: CASRLDSNQPQHF; v_call: TRBV6-5; j_call: TRBJ1-5; clone_size: .; d_call: .; cdr3_length: 13
cdr3_nt: TGCAGCGCAGGGACAGGCAGTTTCTACACCTTC; cdr3_aa: CSAGTGSFYTF; v_call: TRBV29-1; j_call: TRBJ1-2; clone_size: few; d_call: TRBD1; cdr3_length: 11
cdr3_nt: TGTGCCAGCAGCGCCCGGGACAGGGGGCTTCGGTATGGCTACACCTTC; cdr3_aa: CASSARDRGLRYGYTF; v_call: TRBV5-8; j_call: TRBJ1-2; clone_size: .; d_call: TRBD1; cdr3_length: 16
cdr3_nt: TGTGCCAGCAGCCCGACCCGGGACAGGGTTTCACCCCTCCACTTT; cdr3_aa: CASSPTRDRVSPLHF; v_call: TRBV27; j_call: TRBJ1-6; clone_size: .; d_call: TRBD1; cdr3_length: 15
cdr3_nt: TGTGCTAGTGGTCATGGACAGGCGTTCTCTGGAAACACCATATATTTT; cdr3_aa: CASGHGQAFSGNTIYF; v_call: TRBV12-5; j_call: TRBJ1-3; clone_size: .; d_call: TRBD1; cdr3_length: 16
cdr3_nt: TGCGCCAGCAGCCAACGTCATGCCGGGACAGCGGGTGAAAACGAGCAGTACTTC; cdr3_aa: CASSQRHAGTAGENEQYF; v_call: TRBV4-1; j_call: TRBJ2-7; clone_size: .; d_call: .; cdr3_length: 18
cdr3_nt: TGCAGTGCTAATGATGCGGGCCAAGAGACCCAGTACTTC; cdr3_aa: CSANDAGQETQYF; v_call: TRBV20-1; j_call: TRBJ2-5; clone_size: .; d_call: .; cdr3_length: 13
cdr3_nt: TGTGCCTGGAGTGCGCAGGGTTATGGCTACACCTTC; cdr3_aa: CAWSAQGYGYTF; v_call: TRBV30; j_call: TRBJ1-2; clone_size: .; d_call: .; cdr3_length: 12
cdr3_nt: TGTGCCAGCAGTCCCCTATCCGGTAGGGGAAACACTCAGCCCCAGCATTTT; cdr3_aa: CASSPLSGRGNTQPQHF; v_call: TRBV27; j_call: TRBJ1-5; clone_size: .; d_call: .; cdr3_length: 17
cdr3_nt: TGTGCCAGCAGCCACGCGCAGGGGGTGAACTATGGCTACACCTTC; cdr3_aa: CASSHAQGVNYGYTF; v_call: TRBV5-5; j_call: TRBJ1-2; clone_size: .; d_call: TRBD1; cdr3_length: 15
cdr3_nt: TGTGCCAGCAGCCTGGGACTCGAGACCCAGTACTTC; cdr3_aa: CASSLGLETQYF; v_call: TRBV5-6; j_call: TRBJ2-5; clone_size: .; d_call: .; cdr3_length: 12
cdr3_nt: TGTGCCAGCAGCGCGGGACAGGGGATCGATACGCAGTATTTT; cdr3_aa: CASSAGQGIDTQYF; v_call: TRBV7-3; j_call: TRBJ2-3; clone_size: .; d_call: TRBD1; cdr3_length: 14
cdr3_nt: TGTGCCAGCAGCGTAGGGACAGGTATCTCTGGGGCCAACGTCCTGACTTTC; cdr3_aa: CASSVGTGISGANVLTF; v_call: TRBV9; j_call: TRBJ2-6; clone_size: .; d_call: TRBD1; cdr3_length: 17
cdr3_nt: TGTGCCAGCAGCTGGGACAGGGCCTCTGAAGCTTTCTTT; cdr3_aa: CASSWDRASEAFF; v_call: TRBV7-7; j_call: TRBJ1-1; clone_size: .; d_call: TRBD1; cdr3_length: 13
cdr3_nt: TGTGCCAGCAGCTTTTATGAGGCAACTAATGAAAAACTGTTTTTT; cdr3_aa: CASSFYEATNEKLFF; v_call: TRBV5-6; j_call: TRBJ1-4; clone_size: .; d_call: .; cdr3_length: 15
cdr3_nt: TGCGCCAGCAGTCCAGGGGGCAGGGACACTGAAGCTTTCTTT; cdr3_aa: CASSPGGRDTEAFF; v_call: TRBV10-1; j_call: TRBJ1-1; clone_size: once; d_call: TRBD1; cdr3_length: 14
cdr3_nt: TGTGCCATCTTGTCTGCCGGGGCCACCGGGAGAGATACGCAGTATTTT; cdr3_aa: CAILSAGATGRDTQYF; v_call: TRBV10-3; j_call: TRBJ2-3; clone_size: .; d_call: .; cdr3_length: 16
cdr3_nt: TGTGCCAGCAGCCAAGAGGGACAAAAACCACGGAATCAGCCCCAGCATTTT; cdr3_aa: CASSQEGQKPRNQPQHF; v_call: TRBV14; j_call: TRBJ1-5; clone_size: .; d_call: .; cdr3_length: 17
cdr3_nt: TGTGCCACCAGTGCTCGGACAGGCCAAGAGACCCAGTACTTC; cdr3_aa: CATSARTGQETQYF; v_call: TRBV24-1; j_call: TRBJ2-5; clone_size: .; d_call: TRBD1; cdr3_length: 14
cdr3_nt: TGCGCCAGCAGCCAAGATTCTGGCGGCCTCTCTGGAAACACCATATATTTT; cdr3_aa: CASSQDSGGLSGNTIYF; v_call: TRBV4-1; j_call: TRBJ1-3; clone_size: .; d_call: .; cdr3_length: 17
cdr3_nt: TGTGCCAGTAGTATGGGGGCAGTCTCTGGAAACACCATATATTTT; cdr3_aa: CASSMGAVSGNTIYF; v_call: TRBV19; j_call: TRBJ1-3; clone_size: .; d_call: .; cdr3_length: 15
cdr3_nt: TGTGCCAGTAGTATTGGGACAGGGAACACCGGGGAGCTGTTTTTT; cdr3_aa: CASSIGTGNTGELFF; v_call: TRBV19; j_call: TRBJ2-2; clone_size: .; d_call: TRBD1; cdr3_length: 15
cdr3_nt: TGTGCCAGCAGTTTGTTACAGGGACATCAGCCCCAGCATTTT; cdr3_aa: CASSLLQGHQPQHF; v_call: TRBV27; j_call: TRBJ1-5; clone_size: .; d_call: .; cdr3_length: 14
cdr3_nt: TGTGCCAGCACCACGGGCGGGGGAAACACCATATATTTT; cdr3_aa: CASTTGGGNTIYF; v_call: TRBV11-2; j_call: TRBJ1-3; clone_size: .; d_call: .; cdr3_length: 13
cdr3_nt: TGTGCCAGCAGTGAAAGGGCAGGGGGCGTATACGAGCAGTACTTC; cdr3_aa: CASSERAGGVYEQYF; v_call: TRBV2; j_call: TRBJ2-7; clone_size: .; d_call: TRBD1; cdr3_length: 15
cdr3_nt: TGTGCCAGCAGTCGGGACAGGGGCACATATGGCTACACCTTC; cdr3_aa: CASSRDRGTYGYTF; v_call: TRBV2; j_call: TRBJ1-2; clone_size: .; d_call: TRBD1; cdr3_length: 14
cdr3_nt: TGTGCCAGCTCACCGTCTAGCGGGGGGACCACTTCCTACGAGCAGTACTTC; cdr3_aa: CASSPSSGGTTSYEQYF; v_call: TRBV18; j_call: TRBJ2-7; clone_size: .; d_call: TRBD2; cdr3_length: 17
cdr3_nt: TGCAGCTCGGGGTGGGGCCGTGGGGGCTACACCTTC; cdr3_aa: CSSGWGRGGYTF; v_call: TRBV29-1; j_call: TRBJ1-2; clone_size: few; d_call: .; cdr3_length: 12
cdr3_nt: TGTGCCAGCAGCTGGTCGGGACAGGGGTTTGGCTACACCTTC; cdr3_aa: CASSWSGQGFGYTF; v_call: TRBV5-6; j_call: TRBJ1-2; clone_size: once; d_call: TRBD1; cdr3_length: 14
cdr3_nt: TGTGCCAGCAGCTTCCAACCTAATACTGAAGCTTTCTTT; cdr3_aa: CASSFQPNTEAFF; v_call: TRBV7-3; j_call: TRBJ1-1; clone_size: .; d_call: .; cdr3_length: 13
cdr3_nt: TGTGCCAGCAGCTTAATTGAACAGATCTATGGCTACACCTTC; cdr3_aa: CASSLIEQIYGYTF; v_call: TRBV7-2; j_call: TRBJ1-2; clone_size: .; d_call: .; cdr3_length: 14
cdr3_nt: TGCGCCAGCAGCCCACAGGGGGCCCGGGGCACTGAAGCTTTCTTT; cdr3_aa: CASSPQGARGTEAFF; v_call: TRBV5-1; j_call: TRBJ1-1; clone_size: .; d_call: TRBD1; cdr3_length: 15
cdr3_nt: TGTGCCAGCAGCCCGGGACTTGACACTGAAGCTTTCTTT; cdr3_aa: CASSPGLDTEAFF; v_call: TRBV5-6; j_call: TRBJ1-1; clone_size: .; d_call: .; cdr3_length: 13
cdr3_nt: TGTGCCAGCAGTTTAAGCAGGGTAACTAATGAAAAACTGTTTTTT; cdr3_aa: CASSLSRVTNEKLFF; v_call: TRBV27; j_call: TRBJ1-4; clone_size: once; d_call: .; cdr3_length: 15
cdr3_nt: TGTGCCAGCAGTTGGGAAACGGACGGGAAGCAGTACTTC; cdr3_aa: CASSWETDGKQYF; v_call: TRBV11-1; j_call: TRBJ2-7; clone_size: .; d_call: .; cdr3_length: 13
cdr3_nt: TGTGCCAGCAGCCCGCTTAGCAGGGGGGAGACCCAGTACTTC; cdr3_aa: CASSPLSRGETQYF; v_call: TRBV5-5; j_call: TRBJ2-5; clone_size: .; d_call: TRBD1; cdr3_length: 14
cdr3_nt: TGTGCCAGCAGCGTAACAGGGGCCGGGGAGCTGTTTTTT; cdr3_aa: CASSVTGAGELFF; v_call: TRBV5-6; j_call: TRBJ2-2; clone_size: .; d_call: TRBD1; cdr3_length: 13
cdr3_nt: TGTGCCAGCAGTAACAAACACCCCAGCGACTATGGCTACACCTTC; cdr3_aa: CASSNKHPSDYGYTF; v_call: TRBV6-5; j_call: TRBJ1-2; clone_size: .; d_call: .; cdr3_length: 15
cdr3_nt: TGCGCCAGCAGCATGCGACAGGTGGTGAACACTGAAGCTTTCTTT; cdr3_aa: CASSMRQVVNTEAFF; v_call: TRBV5-1; j_call: TRBJ1-1; clone_size: .; d_call: .; cdr3_length: 15
cdr3_nt: TGTGCCAGTAGTACCCGGACAGGGAGACCAACAGCTTTCTTT; cdr3_aa: CASSTRTGRPTAFF; v_call: TRBV19; j_call: TRBJ1-1; clone_size: .; d_call: TRBD1; cdr3_length: 14
cdr3_nt: TGTGCCAGCAGCGCCAGGGAGGGTTCTAATTCACCCCTCCACTTT; cdr3_aa: CASSAREGSNSPLHF; v_call: TRBV7-6; j_call: TRBJ1-6; clone_size: .; d_call: .; cdr3_length: 15
cdr3_nt: TGTGCCAGCAGCCAAGATAAGTTGGGACAGGGGGCGGTTGGCTACACCTTC; cdr3_aa: CASSQDKLGQGAVGYTF; v_call: TRBV4-2; j_call: TRBJ1-2; clone_size: .; d_call: TRBD1; cdr3_length: 17
cdr3_nt: TGCAGTGCTAGTAGCGACAGGGGGAATCCACAGCCCCAGCATTTT; cdr3_aa: CSASSDRGNPQPQHF; v_call: TRBV20-1; j_call: TRBJ1-5; clone_size: .; d_call: TRBD1; cdr3_length: 15
cdr3_nt: TGTGCCAGCAGGCCATTCAAGAGCTCCTACGAGCAGTACTTC; cdr3_aa: CASRPFKSSYEQYF; v_call: TRBV7-2; j_call: TRBJ2-7; clone_size: few; d_call: .; cdr3_length: 14
cdr3_nt: TGTGCCAGCAGTGAAGGGCCAGGGGTTGATAACACTGAAGCTTTCTTT; cdr3_aa: CASSEGPGVDNTEAFF; v_call: TRBV2; j_call: TRBJ1-1; clone_size: once; d_call: .; cdr3_length: 16